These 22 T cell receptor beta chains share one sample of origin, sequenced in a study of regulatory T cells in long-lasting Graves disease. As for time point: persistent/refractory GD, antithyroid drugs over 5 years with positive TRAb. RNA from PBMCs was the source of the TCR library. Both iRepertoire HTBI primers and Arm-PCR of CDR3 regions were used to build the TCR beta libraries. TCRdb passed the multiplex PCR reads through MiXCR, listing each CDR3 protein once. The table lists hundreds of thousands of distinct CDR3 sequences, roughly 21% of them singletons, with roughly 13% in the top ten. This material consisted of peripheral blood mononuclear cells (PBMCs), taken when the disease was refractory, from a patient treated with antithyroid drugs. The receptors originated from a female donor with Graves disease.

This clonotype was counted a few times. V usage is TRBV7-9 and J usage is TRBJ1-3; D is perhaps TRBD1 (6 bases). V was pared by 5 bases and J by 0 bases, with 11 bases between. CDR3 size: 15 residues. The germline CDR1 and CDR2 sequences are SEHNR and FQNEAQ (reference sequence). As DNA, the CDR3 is TGTGCCAGCAGCCGGACAGTCCCCTCTGGAAACACCATATATTTT. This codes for CASSRTVPSGNTIYF.

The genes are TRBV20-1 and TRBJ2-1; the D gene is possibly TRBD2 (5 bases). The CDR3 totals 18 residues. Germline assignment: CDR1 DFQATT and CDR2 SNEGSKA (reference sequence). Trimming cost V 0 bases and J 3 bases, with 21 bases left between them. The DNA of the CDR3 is TGCAGTGCTAGAGACCCCCGGGCGGAAGCGGCCAACTACAATGAGCAGTTCTTC. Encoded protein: CSARDPRAEAANYNEQFF.

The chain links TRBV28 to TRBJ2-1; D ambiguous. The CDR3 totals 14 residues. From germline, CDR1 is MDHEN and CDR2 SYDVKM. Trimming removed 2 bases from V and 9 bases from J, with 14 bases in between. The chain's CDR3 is CASSLARRWGEQFF. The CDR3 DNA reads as TGTGCCAGCAGTTTAGCGAGGCGGTGGGGTGAGCAGTTCTTC.

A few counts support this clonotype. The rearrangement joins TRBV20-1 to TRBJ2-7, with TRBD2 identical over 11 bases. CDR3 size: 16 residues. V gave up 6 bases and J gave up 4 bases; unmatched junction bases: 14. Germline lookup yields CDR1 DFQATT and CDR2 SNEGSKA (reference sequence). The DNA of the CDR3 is TGCAGTGCCCCACTAGCGGGAGATATCGGGGGTTACGAGCAGTACTTC. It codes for CSAPLAGDIGGYEQYF.

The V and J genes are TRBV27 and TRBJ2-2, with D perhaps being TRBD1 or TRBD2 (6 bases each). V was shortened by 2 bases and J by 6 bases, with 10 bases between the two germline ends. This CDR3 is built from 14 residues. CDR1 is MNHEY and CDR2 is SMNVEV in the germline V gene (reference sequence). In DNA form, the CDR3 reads TGTGCCAGCAGTTTACTCGGGGGCCCCGGGGAGCTGTTTTTT. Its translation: CASSLLGGPGELFF.

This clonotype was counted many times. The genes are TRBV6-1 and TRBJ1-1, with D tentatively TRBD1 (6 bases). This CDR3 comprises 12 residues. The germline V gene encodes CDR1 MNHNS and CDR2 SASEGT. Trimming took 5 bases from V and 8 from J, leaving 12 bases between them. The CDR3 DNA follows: TGTGCCAGCAGTCGGGACACACTCGAAGCTTTCTTT. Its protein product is CASSRDTLEAFF.

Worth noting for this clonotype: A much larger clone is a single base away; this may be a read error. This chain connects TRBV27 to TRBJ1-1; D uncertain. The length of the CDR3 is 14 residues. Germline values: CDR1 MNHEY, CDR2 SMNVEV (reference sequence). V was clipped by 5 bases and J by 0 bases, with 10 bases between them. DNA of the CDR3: TGTGCCAGCAGTCCGCTTGGAGTGAACACTGAAGCTTTCTTT. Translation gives CASSPLGVNTEAFF.

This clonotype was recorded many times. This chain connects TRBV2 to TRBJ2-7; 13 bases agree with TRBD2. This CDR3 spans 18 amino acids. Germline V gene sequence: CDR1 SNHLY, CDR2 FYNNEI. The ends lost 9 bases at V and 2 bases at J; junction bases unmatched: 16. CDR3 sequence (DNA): TGTGCCAGTCTCCCGGGAGGACTAGCGGGAGTCGACGCCTACGAGCAGTACTTC. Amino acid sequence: CASLPGGLAGVDAYEQYF.

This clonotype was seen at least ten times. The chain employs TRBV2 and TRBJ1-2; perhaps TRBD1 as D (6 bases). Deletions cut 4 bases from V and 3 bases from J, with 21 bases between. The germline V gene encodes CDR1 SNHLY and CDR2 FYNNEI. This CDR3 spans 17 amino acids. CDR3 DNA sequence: TGTGCCAGCAGTGTATCCCGGGACATTCTCGAGGACTATGGCTACACCTTC. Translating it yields CASSVSRDILEDYGYTF.

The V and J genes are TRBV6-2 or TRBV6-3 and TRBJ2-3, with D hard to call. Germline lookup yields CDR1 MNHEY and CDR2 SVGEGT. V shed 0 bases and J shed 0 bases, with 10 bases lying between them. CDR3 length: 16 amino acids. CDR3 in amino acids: CASSYSSSDSTDTQYF. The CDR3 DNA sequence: TGTGCCAGCAGTTACTCAAGCTCCGATAGCACAGATACGCAGTATTTT.

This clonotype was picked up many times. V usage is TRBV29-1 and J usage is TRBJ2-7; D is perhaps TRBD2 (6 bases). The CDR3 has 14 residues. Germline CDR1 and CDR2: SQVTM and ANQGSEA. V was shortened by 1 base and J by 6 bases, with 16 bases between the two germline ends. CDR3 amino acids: CSVEVSGVGGEQYF. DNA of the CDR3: TGCAGCGTTGAAGTCTCCGGGGTCGGGGGCGAGCAGTACTTC.

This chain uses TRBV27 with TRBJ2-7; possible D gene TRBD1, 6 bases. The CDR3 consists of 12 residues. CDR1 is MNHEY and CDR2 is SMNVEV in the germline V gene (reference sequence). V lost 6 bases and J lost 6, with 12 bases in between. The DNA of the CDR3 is TGTGCCAGCAGATCAGGGGCGGGCGAGCAGTACTTC. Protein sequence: CASRSGAGEQYF.

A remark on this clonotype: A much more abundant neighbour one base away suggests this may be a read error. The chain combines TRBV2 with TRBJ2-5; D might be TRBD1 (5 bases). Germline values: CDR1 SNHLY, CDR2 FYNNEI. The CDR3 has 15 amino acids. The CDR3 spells CTSSDQPDSQETQYF. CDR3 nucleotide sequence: TGTACCAGCAGTGATCAGCCCGACAGTCAAGAGACCCAGTACTTC. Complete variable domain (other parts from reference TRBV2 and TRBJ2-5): EPEVTQTPSHQVTQMGQEVILRCVPISNHLYFYWYRQILGQKVEFLVSFYNNEISEKSEIFDDQFSVERPDGSNFTLKIRSTKLEDSAMYFCTSSDQPDSQETQYFGPGTRLLVL.

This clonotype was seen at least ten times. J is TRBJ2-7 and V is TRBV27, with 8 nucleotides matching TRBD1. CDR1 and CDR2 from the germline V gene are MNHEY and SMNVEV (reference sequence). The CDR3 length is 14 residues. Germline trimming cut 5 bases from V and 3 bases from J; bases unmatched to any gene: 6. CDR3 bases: TGTGCCAGCAGTAACGGACAGGGCGGCTACGAGCAGTACTTC. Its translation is CASSNGQGGYEQYF.

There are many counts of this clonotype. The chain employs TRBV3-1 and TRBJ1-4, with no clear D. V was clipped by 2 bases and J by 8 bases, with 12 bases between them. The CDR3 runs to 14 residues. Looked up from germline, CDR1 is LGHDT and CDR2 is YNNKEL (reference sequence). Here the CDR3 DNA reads TGTGCCAGCAGCCAAAGGACGGGAAGCGAAAAACTGTTTTTT. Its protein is CASSQRTGSEKLFF.

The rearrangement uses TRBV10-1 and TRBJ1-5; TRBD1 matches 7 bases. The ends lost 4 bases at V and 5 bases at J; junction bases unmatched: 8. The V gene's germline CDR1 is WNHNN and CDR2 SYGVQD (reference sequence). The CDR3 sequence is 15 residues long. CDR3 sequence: CASSASTGRDQPQHF. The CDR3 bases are TGCGCCAGCAGTGCCTCGACAGGGCGCGATCAGCCCCAGCATTTT.

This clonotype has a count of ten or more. DNA of the CDR3: TGTGCCAGTAGTATCAGCCCAGCGACGGAGACCCAGTACTTC. Translation: CASSISPATETQYF. The chain employs TRBV19 and TRBJ2-5; D call uncertain. The CDR3 has 14 residues. CDR1 and CDR2 from the germline V gene are LNHDA and SQIVND (reference sequence). The ends were cut back, 3 bases at V and 5 bases at J, with 13 bases in the middle.

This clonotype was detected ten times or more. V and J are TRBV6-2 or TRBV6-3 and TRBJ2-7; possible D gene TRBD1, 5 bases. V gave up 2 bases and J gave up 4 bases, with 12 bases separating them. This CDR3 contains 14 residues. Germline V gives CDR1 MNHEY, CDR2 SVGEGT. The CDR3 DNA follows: TGTGCCAGCAGTTACCCGGACACCGTTTACGAGCAGTACTTC. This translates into CASSYPDTVYEQYF.

As DNA, the CDR3 is TGTGCCTGGACGGGAGTCCGGGAGACCCAGTACTTC. As protein: CAWTGVRETQYF. The chain has TRBV30 and TRBJ2-5; D is perhaps TRBD2 (6 bases). The V and J ends lost 4 bases and 5 bases respectively, with 11 bases between them. The germline V gene has CDR1 GTSNPN and CDR2 SVGIG (reference sequence). The length of the CDR3 is 12 residues.

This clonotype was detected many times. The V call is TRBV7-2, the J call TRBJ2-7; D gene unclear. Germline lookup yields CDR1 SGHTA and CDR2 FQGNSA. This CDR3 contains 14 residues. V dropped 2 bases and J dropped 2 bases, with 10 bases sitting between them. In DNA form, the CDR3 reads TGTGCCAGCAGCTTATGGCTGGAAACCTACGAGCAGTACTTC. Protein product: CASSLWLETYEQYF.

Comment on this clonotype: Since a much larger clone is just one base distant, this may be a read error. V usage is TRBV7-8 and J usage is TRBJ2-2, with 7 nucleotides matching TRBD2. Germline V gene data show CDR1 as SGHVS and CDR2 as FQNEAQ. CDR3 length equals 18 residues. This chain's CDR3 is CASSTYGVLAANTGELSF. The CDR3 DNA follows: TGTGCCAGCAGCACATATGGGGTCCTAGCGGCGAACACCGGGGAGCTGTCTTTT.

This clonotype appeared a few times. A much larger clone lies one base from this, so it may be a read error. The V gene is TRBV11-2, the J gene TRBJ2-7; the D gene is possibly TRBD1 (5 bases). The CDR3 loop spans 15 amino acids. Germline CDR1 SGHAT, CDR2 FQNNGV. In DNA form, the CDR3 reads TGTGCCAGCAGCCCAGGCAGGGCTAGGTCCTACGGGCAGTACTTC. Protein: CASSPGRARSYGQYF.